Presented here are 14 T cell receptor beta chains from one specimen sequenced in a study of cytomegalovirus exposure and HLA in healthy donors. 60 Vbeta and 13 Jbeta primers were used in PCR. Clones were read by immunoSEQ multiplex PCR, and TCRdb kept only the in-frame ones, dropping some. In the table there are about 190,000 clones, around 87% of which are singletons. The sequencing input was PBMCs. These TCRs come from a man younger than 45 in good health and CMV-seronegative.

About this clone itself: The same CDR3 also results from other DNA sequences found in this sample. This chain joins TRBV19 and TRBJ1-5, with TRBD1 matching over 8 bases. V shed 5 bases, J shed 9 bases, and the junction held 12 bases outside the gene matches. The CDR3 spans 15 residues. Per germline, CDR1 LNHDA and CDR2 SQIVND (reference sequence). DNA of the CDR3: TGTGCCAGTAGTTCACAGGGGGACCCAAGACTGCCCCAGCATTTT. It translates to CASSSQGDPRLPQHF.

V is TRBV9 and J is TRBJ2-3; maybe TRBD1 (5 bases). Germline V gene sequence: CDR1 SGDLS, CDR2 YYNGEE. The germline V and J ends were trimmed by 3 bases and 0 bases, with 14 bases remaining between them. This CDR3 spans 16 amino acids. CDR3 in amino acids: CASSGMLGHSTDTQYF. CDR3 bases: TGTGCCAGCAGCGGAATGCTCGGACATAGCACAGATACGCAGTATTTT.

The chain uses TRBV27 and TRBJ2-7; tentative D call: TRBD1 (5 bases). The length of the CDR3 is 15 residues. Germline V CDR1 and CDR2: MNHEY, SMNVEV (reference sequence). Trimming took off 3 bases at V and 0 bases at J, with 12 bases between the two ends. CDR3 sequence (DNA): TGTGCCAGCAGTTTCTCAGGGCGGTACTCCTACGAGCAGTACTTC. It codes for CASSFSGRYSYEQYF.

This clone was recorded a few times. The V call is TRBV7-6, the J call TRBJ2-7; 7 bases align to TRBD1. V trimming: 5 bases; J trimming: 2 bases; junction bases outside the gene matches: 15. The CDR3 length is 17 residues. Germline CDR1 reads SGHVS; CDR2 reads FNYEAQ. CDR3 nucleotide sequence: TGTGCCAGCAGCCCCACGTTTGACAGGGCCTTCCCCTACGAGCAGTACTTC. It encodes CASSPTFDRAFPYEQYF.

This chain joins TRBV19 and TRBJ2-7; 7 positions match TRBD1. The CDR3 has 16 amino acids. CDR1 is LNHDA, CDR2 SQIVND, per germline (reference sequence). Trimming at V came to 3 bases and at J to 2 bases, leaving 10 bases not matched to a gene. The CDR3 nucleotides read TGTGCCAGTAGTATTTTGGGGACGGGACAGACCTACGAGCAGTACTTC. Protein: CASSILGTGQTYEQYF.

Only one count was recorded for this clone. At one boundary the junction diverges from the germline segment, which might be a read error. The chain combines TRBV7-9 with TRBJ2-7; D remains unclear. Per the germline V gene, CDR1 is SEHNR and CDR2 is FQNEAQ (reference sequence). The CDR3 sequence is 12 residues long. The CDR3 coding sequence is TGTTCCAGCAGCTATCGGGCCTACGAGCAGTACTTC. Translating gives CSSSYRAYEQYF.

The chain carries TRBV18 and TRBJ2-7, with D uncertain. V was shortened by 3 bases and J by 6 bases, with 15 bases between the two germline ends. This CDR3 is 14 amino acids long. Germline V gives CDR1 KGHSH, CDR2 LQKENI. The CDR3 reads CASSPAELGREQYF. CDR3 nucleotide sequence: TGTGCCAGCTCACCGGCAGAGCTAGGTCGCGAGCAGTACTTC.

A single count supports this clone. This chain joins TRBV5-1 and TRBJ1-4; D is uncertain. This CDR3 comprises 16 residues. CDR1 and CDR2 from the germline V gene are SGHRS and YFSETQ. V was cut by 4 bases and J by 1 base, with 14 bases left in between. The CDR3 loop is CASSLGGGVTNEKLFF. The CDR3 DNA sequence: TGCGCCAGCAGCCTTGGCGGCGGAGTAACTAATGAAAAACTGTTTTTT.

The chain has TRBV7-2 and TRBJ2-1; perhaps TRBD1 as D (5 bases). CDR3 size: 14 residues. V lost 1 base and J lost 4, with 8 bases in between. CDR1 is SGHTA and CDR2 is FQGNSA in the germline V gene. The CDR3 is CASSLGSGYNEQFF. The CDR3 nucleotides read TGTGCCAGCAGCTTAGGTTCAGGGTACAATGAGCAGTTCTTC.

In DNA form, the CDR3 reads TGCGCCAGCAGCCAAGCCCCCCTAGCGTACGAGCAGTACTTC. This translates into CASSQAPLAYEQYF. The chain uses TRBV4-3 and TRBJ2-7, with a tentative D call TRBD2 (6 bases). CDR3 size: 14 residues. V shed 1 base and J shed 4 bases, with 11 bases lying between them. Germline lookup yields CDR1 LGHNA and CDR2 YSLEER.

The CDR3 region has the DNA TGTGCCAGCAGCTTACCGGGGGGTTCCTACGAGCAGTACTTC. It yields the protein CASSLPGGSYEQYF. The chain couples TRBV7-6 to TRBJ2-7; 7 bases align to TRBD2. This CDR3 comprises 14 residues. Germline assignment: CDR1 SGHVS and CDR2 FNYEAQ. With V trimmed by 2 bases and J by 1 base, 2 bases remained unmatched.

V is TRBV4-2 and J is TRBJ2-5; 7 positions match TRBD2. V lost 7 bases and J lost 0; bases outside the gene matches: 8. CDR3 length equals 15 residues. In germline, CDR1 is LGHNA, CDR2 YNFKEQ. The CDR3 loop is CASKGRAGDQETQYF. CDR3 nucleotides: TGTGCCAGCAAAGGGCGGGCGGGGGACCAAGAGACCCAGTACTTC.

The gene calls are TRBV14 and TRBJ2-5; no firm D call. The V end was cut by 2 bases, the J end by 0 bases, with 10 bases between. The CDR3 length is 15 residues. From germline, CDR1 is SGHDN and CDR2 FVKESK. CDR3 region: CASSQFTWYQETQYF. The DNA of the CDR3 is TGTGCCAGCAGCCAATTCACTTGGTACCAAGAGACCCAGTACTTC.

This chain joins TRBV7-9 and TRBJ2-1; TRBD2 aligns across 7 bases. CDR3 length equals 17 residues. Losses at the gene ends were 4 bases for V and 5 bases for J; bases not matched to a gene: 14. Looked up from germline, CDR1 is SEHNR and CDR2 is FQNEAQ (reference sequence). The CDR3 DNA sequence: TGTGCCAGCAGCTCCGGCTGGTCTGGGCGGGGGAACAATGAGCAGTTCTTC. Encoded protein: CASSSGWSGRGNNEQFF. The variable domain in full, with the rest retrieved from reference TRBV7-9 and TRBJ2-1, is DTGVSQNPRHKITKRGQNVTFRCDPISEHNRLYWYRQTLGQGPEFLTYFQNEAQLEKSRLLSDRFSAERPKGSFSTLEIQRTEQGDSAMYLCASSSGWSGRGNNEQFFGPGTRLTVL.